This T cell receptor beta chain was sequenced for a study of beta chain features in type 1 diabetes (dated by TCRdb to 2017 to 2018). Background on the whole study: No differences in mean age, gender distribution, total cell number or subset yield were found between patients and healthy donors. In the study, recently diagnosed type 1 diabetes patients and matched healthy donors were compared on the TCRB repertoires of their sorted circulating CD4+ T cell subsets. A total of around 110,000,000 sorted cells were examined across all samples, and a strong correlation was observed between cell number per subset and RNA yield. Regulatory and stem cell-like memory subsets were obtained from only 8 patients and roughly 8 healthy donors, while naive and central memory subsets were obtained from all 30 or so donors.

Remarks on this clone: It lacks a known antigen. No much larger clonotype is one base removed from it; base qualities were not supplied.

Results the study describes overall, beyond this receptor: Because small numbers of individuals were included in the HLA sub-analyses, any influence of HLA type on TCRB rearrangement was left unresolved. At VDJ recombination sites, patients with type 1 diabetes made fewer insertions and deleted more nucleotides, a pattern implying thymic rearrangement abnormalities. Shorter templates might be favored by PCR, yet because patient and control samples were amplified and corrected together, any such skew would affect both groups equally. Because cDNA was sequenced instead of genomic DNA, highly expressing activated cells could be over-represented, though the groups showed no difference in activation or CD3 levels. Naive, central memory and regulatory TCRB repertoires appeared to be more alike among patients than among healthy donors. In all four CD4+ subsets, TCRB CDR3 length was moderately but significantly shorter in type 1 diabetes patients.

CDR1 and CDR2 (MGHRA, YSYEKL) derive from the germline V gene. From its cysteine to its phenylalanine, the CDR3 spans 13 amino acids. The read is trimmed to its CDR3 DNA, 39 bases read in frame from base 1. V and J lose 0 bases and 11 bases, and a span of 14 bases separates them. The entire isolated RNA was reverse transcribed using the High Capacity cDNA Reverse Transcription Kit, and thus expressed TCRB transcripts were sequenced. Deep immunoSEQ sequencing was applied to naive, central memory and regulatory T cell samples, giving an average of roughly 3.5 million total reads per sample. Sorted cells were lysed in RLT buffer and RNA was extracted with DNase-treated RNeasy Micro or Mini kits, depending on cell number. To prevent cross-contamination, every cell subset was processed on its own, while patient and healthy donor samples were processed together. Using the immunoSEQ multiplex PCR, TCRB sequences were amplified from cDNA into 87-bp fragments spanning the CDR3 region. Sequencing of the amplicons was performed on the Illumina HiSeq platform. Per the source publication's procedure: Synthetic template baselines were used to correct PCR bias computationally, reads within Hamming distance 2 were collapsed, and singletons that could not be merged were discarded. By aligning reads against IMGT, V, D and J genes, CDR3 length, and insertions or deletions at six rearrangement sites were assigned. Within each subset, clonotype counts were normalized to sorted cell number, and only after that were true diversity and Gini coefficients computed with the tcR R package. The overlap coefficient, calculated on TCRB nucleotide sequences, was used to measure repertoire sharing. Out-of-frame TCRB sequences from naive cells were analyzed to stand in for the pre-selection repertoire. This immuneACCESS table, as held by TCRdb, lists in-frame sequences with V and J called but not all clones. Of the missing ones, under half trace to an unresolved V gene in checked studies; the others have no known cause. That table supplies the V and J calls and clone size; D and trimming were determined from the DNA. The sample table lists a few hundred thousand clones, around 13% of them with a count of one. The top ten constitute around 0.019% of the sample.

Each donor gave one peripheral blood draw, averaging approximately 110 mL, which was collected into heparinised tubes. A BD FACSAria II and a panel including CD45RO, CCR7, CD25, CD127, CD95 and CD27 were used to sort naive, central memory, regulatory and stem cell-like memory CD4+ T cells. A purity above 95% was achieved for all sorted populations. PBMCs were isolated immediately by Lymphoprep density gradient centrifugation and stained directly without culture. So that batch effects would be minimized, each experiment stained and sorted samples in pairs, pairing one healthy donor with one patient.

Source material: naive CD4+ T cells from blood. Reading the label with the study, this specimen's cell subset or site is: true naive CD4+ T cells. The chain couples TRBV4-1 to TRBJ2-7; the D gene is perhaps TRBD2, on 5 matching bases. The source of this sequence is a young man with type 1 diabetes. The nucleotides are TGCGCCAGCAGCCAAGATCTTCAGCGGACGGAGTACTTC. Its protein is CASSQDLQRTEYF.